Each of the 3 T cell receptor beta chains below was sequenced from the same sample in a study of beta chain features in type 1 diabetes. Every isolated RNA sample was fully reverse transcribed, so sequencing captured expressed TCRB transcripts. Sequencing used immunoSEQ multiplex PCR; TCRdb keeps in-frame clones, though not all of them. The repertoire has roughly 450,000 clones, about 15% of them found once; the top ten carry roughly 0.04%. Sequencing used naive CD4+ T cells from blood. The receptors were gathered from a man aged 25-45 years in good health.

V and J are TRBV10-3 and TRBJ2-6; D is unclear. The CDR3 runs 15 residues. CDR1 and CDR2 from the germline V gene are ENHRY and SYGVKD. Deletions cut 0 bases from V and 4 bases from J, with 7 bases between. CDR3 sequence reads: CAISESGLGANVLTF. CDR3 coding DNA: TGTGCCATCAGTGAGTCTGGTTTGGGGGCCAACGTCCTGACTTTC.

V and J are TRBV19 and TRBJ2-6; D might be TRBD1 (5 bases). The germline V gene encodes CDR1 LNHDA and CDR2 SQIVND (reference sequence). The CDR3 consists of 17 residues. Trimming pared 5 bases from V and 0 bases from J, leaving 14 bases between. The CDR3 reads CASSRRTGNSGANVLTF. The CDR3 nucleotides read TGTGCCAGTAGTCGCCGCACAGGAAACTCTGGGGCCAACGTCCTGACTTTC.

The J gene is TRBJ2-7, the V gene TRBV25-1; D perhaps matches TRBD1 (5 bases). Trimming left V 3 bases short and J 2 bases short, with 11 bases between. Per germline, CDR1 MGHDK and CDR2 SYGVNS. This CDR3 contains 14 residues. Written as DNA, the CDR3 is TGTGCCAGCAGTGATCCAGGGATCCCCTACGAGCAGTACGTC. Encoded protein: CASSDPGIPYEQYV.